This T cell receptor beta chain was captured by sequencing in a study of cytotoxic CD8 clonotypes in ibrutinib-treated CLL. Study background: Sample averages reached about 250,000 productive templates and 94,082 productive rearrangements.

The J segment lost 11 bases and the V segment lost 5 bases, leaving 8 bases of the junction unmatched. The CDR3 is made up of 12 amino acids. Per the germline V gene, CDR1 is LNHDA and CDR2 is SQIVND (reference sequence). Generated by immunoSEQ multiplex PCR, the TCRdb table keeps only in-frame clones and is missing some. The sample holds a few hundred thousand clones, around 66% seen once. V and J are TRBV19 and TRBJ1-1; 7 bases line up with TRBD1. The receptor was derived from a human donor with chronic lymphocytic leukemia. The sequencing used PBMCs, collected after 36 months of ibrutinib treatment. The CDR3 reads CASSLTGRDAFF. The CDR3 bases are TGTGCCAGTAGTCTGACAGGGAGGGATGCTTTCTTT. Filled out from reference TRBV19 and TRBJ1-1, the complete variable domain reads DGGITQSPKYLFRKEGQNVTLSCEQNLNHDAMYWYRQDPGQGLRLIYYSQIVNDFQKGDIAEGYSVSREKKESFPLTVTSAQKNPTAFYLCASSLTGRDAFFGQGTRLTVV.